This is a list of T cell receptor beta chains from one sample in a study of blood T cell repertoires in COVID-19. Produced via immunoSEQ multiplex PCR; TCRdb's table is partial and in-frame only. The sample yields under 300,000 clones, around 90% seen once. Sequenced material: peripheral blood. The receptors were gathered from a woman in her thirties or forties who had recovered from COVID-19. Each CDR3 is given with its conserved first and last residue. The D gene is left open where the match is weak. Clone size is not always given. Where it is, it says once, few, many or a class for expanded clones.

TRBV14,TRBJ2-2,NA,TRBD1,CASSQQTGGWQGGELFF,TGTGCCAGCAGCCAACAGACAGGGGGCTGGCAGGGCGGGGAGCTGTTTTTT
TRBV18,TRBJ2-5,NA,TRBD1,CASSYQRQGAQETQYF,TGTGCCAGCTCATACCAAAGGCAGGGGGCCCAAGAGACCCAGTACTTC
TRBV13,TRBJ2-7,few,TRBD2,CASSWGTSGNYEQYF,TGTGCCAGCAGCTGGGGGACTAGCGGGAACTACGAGCAGTACTTC
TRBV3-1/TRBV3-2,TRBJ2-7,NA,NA,CASSQNPQGSYEQYF,TGTGCCAGCAGCCAAAATCCGCAGGGGAGTTACGAGCAGTACTTC
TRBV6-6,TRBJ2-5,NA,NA,CASSFRTVQETQYF,TGTGCCAGCAGTTTTCGGACAGTCCAAGAGACCCAGTACTTC
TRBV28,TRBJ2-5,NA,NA,CASSSPDRFQETQYF,TGTGCCAGCAGCTCCCCGGACAGATTCCAAGAGACCCAGTACTTC
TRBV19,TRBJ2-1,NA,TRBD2,CASSIKTSGYNEQFF,TGTGCCAGTAGTATTAAGACTAGCGGGTACAATGAGCAGTTCTTC
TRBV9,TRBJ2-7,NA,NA,CASSGGEDSPYEQYF,TGTGCCAGCAGCGGAGGGGAGGACTCCCCGTACGAGCAGTACTTC
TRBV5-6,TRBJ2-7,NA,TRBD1,CASSRDRSSYEQYF,TGTGCCAGCAGCCGGGACAGGAGCTCCTACGAGCAGTACTTC
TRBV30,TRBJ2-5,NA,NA,CAWGDTYQETQYF,TGTGCCTGGGGGGACACCTACCAAGAGACCCAGTACTTC
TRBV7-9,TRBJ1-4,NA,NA,CASSTGTQFSTNEKLFF,TGTGCCAGCAGCACAGGGACCCAATTCTCAACTAATGAAAAACTGTTTTTT
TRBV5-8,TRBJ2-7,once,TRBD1,CASSFSWAGGFSYEQYF,TGTGCCAGCAGCTTCAGTTGGGCAGGGGGTTTCTCCTACGAGCAGTACTTC
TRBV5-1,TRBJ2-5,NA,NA,CASSFKVPGQTFRETQYF,TGCGCCAGCAGCTTCAAAGTCCCCGGACAAACGTTTCGGGAGACCCAGTACTTC